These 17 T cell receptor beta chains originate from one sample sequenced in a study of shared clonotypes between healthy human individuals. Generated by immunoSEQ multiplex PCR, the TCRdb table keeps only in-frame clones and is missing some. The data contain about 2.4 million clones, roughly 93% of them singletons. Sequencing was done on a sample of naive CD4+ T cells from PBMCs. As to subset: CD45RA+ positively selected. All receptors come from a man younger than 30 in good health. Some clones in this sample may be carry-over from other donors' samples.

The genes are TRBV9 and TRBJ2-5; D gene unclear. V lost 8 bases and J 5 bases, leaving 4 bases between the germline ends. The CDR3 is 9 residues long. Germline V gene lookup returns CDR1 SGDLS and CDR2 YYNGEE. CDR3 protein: CARGETQYF. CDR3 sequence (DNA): TGTGCCAGGGGGGAGACCCAGTACTTC.

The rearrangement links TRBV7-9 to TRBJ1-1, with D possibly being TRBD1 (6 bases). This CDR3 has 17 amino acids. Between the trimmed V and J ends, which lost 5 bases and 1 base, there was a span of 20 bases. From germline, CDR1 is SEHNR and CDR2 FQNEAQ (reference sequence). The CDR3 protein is CASSTRRRGSANTEAFF. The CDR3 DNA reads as TGTGCCAGCAGCACCCGACGAAGGGGGTCGGCGAACACTGAAGCTTTCTTT.

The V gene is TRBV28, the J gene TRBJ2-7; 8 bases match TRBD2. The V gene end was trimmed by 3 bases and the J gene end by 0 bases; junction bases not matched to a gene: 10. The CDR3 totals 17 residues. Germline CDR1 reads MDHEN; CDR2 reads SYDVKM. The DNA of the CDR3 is TGTGCCAGCAGTTTCTGGGACTTAGCGGGGAGCTCCTACGAGCAGTACTTC. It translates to CASSFWDLAGSSYEQYF.

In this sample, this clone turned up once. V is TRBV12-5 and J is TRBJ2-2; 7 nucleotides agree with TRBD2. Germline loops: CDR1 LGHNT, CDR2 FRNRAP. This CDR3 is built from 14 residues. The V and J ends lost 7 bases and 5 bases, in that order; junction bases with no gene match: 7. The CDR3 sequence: CASAEASGTGELFF. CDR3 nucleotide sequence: TGTGCTAGTGCCGAGGCTAGCGGAACCGGGGAGCTGTTTTTT.

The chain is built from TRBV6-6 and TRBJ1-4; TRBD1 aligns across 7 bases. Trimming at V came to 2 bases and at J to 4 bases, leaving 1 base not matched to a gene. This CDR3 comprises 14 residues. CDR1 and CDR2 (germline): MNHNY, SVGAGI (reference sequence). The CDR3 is CASSYGDSNEKLFF. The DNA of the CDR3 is TGTGCCAGCAGTTACGGGGACAGTAATGAAAAACTGTTTTTT.

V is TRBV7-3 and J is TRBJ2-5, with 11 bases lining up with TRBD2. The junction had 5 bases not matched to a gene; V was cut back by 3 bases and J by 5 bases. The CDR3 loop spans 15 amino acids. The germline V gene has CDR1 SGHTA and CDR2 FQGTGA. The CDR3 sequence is CASSFTSGSWETQYF. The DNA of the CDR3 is TGTGCCAGCAGCTTTACTAGCGGGAGTTGGGAGACCCAGTACTTC.

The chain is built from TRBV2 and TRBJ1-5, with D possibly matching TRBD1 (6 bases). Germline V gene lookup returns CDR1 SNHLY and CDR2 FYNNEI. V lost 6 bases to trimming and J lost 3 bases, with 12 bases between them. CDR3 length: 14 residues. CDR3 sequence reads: CASRTDRNNQPQHF. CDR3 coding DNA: TGTGCCAGCAGGACAGACAGGAACAATCAGCCCCAGCATTTT.

The DNA for the CDR3 is TGTGCCAGCAGCCCCTCGGGAGTGACTGAAGCTTTCTTT. This codes for CASSPSGVTEAFF. The chain carries TRBV7-9 and TRBJ1-1; D is ambiguous. V lost 5 bases and J 5 bases, leaving 12 bases between the germline ends. CDR3 size: 13 residues. CDR1 is SEHNR and CDR2 is FQNEAQ in the germline V gene (reference sequence).

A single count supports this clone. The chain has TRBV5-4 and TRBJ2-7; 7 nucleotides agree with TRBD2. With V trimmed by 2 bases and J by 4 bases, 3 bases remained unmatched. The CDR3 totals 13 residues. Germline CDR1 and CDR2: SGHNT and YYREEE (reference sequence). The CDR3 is CASSFAGDYEQYF. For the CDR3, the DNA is TGTGCCAGCAGCTTCGCGGGGGATTACGAGCAGTACTTC.

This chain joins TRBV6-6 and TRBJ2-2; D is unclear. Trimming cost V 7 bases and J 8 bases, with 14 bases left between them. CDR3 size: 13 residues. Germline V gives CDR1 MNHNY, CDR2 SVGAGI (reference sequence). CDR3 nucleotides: TGTGCCAGCAACGGACGGATTATAGGGGAGCTGTTTTTT. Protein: CASNGRIIGELFF.

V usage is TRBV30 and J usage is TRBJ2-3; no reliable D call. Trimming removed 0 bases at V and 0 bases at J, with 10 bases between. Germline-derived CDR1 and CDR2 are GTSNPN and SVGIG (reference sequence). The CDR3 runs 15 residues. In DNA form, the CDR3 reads TGTGCCTGGAGTGTACGGCAGCCTAGCACAGATACGCAGTATTTT. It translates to CAWSVRQPSTDTQYF.

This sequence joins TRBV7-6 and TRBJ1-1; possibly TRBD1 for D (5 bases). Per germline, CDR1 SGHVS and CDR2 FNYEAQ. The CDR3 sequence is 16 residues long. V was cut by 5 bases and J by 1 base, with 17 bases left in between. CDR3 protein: CASSLRARATNTEAFF. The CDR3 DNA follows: TGTGCCAGCAGCCTCCGCGCCAGGGCCACGAACACTGAAGCTTTCTTT.

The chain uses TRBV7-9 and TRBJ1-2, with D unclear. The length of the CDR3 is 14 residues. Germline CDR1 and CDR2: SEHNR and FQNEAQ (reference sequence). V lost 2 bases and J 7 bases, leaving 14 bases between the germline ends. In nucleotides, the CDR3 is TGTGCCAGCAGCTTACCGGACCGAAAGAGTGGCTACACCTTC. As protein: CASSLPDRKSGYTF.

For the CDR3, the DNA is TGTGCCAGCAGTAAGCGGGAGTCGGGGGAGACCCAGTACTTC. Protein product: CASSKRESGETQYF. The J gene is TRBJ2-5, the V gene TRBV28, with TRBD2 matching 8 bases. Germline CDR1 MDHEN, CDR2 SYDVKM. The CDR3 has 14 amino acids. V lost 5 bases to trimming and J lost 5 bases; unmatched junction nucleotides: 7.

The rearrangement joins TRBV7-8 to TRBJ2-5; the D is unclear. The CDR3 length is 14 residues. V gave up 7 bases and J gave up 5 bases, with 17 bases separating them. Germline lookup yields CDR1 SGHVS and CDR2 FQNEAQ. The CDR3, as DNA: TGTGCCAGCACCTTTGAACGGCCCTGGGAGACCCAGTACTTC. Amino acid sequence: CASTFERPWETQYF.

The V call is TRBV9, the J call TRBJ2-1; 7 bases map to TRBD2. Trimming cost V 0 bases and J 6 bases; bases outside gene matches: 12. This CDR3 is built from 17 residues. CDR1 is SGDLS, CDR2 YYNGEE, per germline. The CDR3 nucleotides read TGTGCCAGCAGCGTAGTGGTGGACTTGAGACTAGCCAATGAGCAGTTCTTC. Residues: CASSVVVDLRLANEQFF.

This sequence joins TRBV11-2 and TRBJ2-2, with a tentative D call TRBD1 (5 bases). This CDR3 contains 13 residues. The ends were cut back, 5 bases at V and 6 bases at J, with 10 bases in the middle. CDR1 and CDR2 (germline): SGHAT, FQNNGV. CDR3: CASSHQGAGELFF. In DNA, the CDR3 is TGTGCCAGCAGCCATCAGGGTGCCGGGGAGCTGTTTTTT.